Sequencing of this TCR beta chain was carried out in a study of blood T cells in healthy people across ages. The CDR3 has 14 residues. Germline assignment: CDR1 MNHEY and CDR2 SMNVEV (reference sequence). V lost 2 bases, J lost 4 bases, and 4 bases stayed unmatched. Sample-barcoded 5' priming and a J-beta primer mix drove a second PCR of about 6 to 11 cycles. TCRdb re-called the 5' RACE reads with MiXCR, one entry per CDR3 protein. This table holds over a million distinct CDR3 sequences, roughly 40% found once. The sequencing input was blood. This TCR was recovered from a woman aged 18-29 years in good health. V is TRBV27 and J is TRBJ1-2, with 7 bases matching TRBD1. The CDR3 DNA reads TGTGCCAGCAGTTTAAACCGGGACAGCTATGGCTACACCTTC. It is translated as CASSLNRDSYGYTF.